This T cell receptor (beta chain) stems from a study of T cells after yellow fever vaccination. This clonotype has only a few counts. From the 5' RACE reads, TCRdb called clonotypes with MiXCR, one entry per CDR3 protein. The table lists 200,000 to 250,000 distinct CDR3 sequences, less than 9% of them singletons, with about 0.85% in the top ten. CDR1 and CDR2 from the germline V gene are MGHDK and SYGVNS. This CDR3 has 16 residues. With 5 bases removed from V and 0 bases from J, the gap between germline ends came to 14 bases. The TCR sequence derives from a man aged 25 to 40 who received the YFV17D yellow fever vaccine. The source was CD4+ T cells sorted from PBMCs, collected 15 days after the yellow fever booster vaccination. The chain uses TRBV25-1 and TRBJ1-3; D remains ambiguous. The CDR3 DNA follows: TGTGCCAGCAGTACTCGGGTCCCGAGCTCTGGAAACACCATATATTTT. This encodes CASSTRVPSSGNTIYF.